This T cell receptor beta chain was sequenced for a study of response to subunit inactivated influenza vaccine. Using its own MiXCR run on the RT-PCR reads, TCRdb lists one record per CDR3 protein. The repertoire consists of roughly 570,000 distinct CDR3 sequences, with approximately 13% occurring once and the leading ten covering about an eighth. The CDR3 totals 15 residues. V was trimmed by 1 base and J by 0 bases, leaving 6 bases between them. In germline, CDR1 is KGHDR, CDR2 SFDVKD. The source of this sequence is a man between 45 and 60 years old who received an inactivated influenza vaccine. The chain combines TRBV24-1 with TRBJ2-1, with D tentatively TRBD1 or TRBD2 (5 bases each). Sample: PBMCs from blood, taken 45 days after vaccination. CDR3 amino acids: CATSDFGGSYNEQFF. CDR3 bases: TGTGCCACCAGTGATTTTGGGGGCTCCTACAATGAGCAGTTCTTC.